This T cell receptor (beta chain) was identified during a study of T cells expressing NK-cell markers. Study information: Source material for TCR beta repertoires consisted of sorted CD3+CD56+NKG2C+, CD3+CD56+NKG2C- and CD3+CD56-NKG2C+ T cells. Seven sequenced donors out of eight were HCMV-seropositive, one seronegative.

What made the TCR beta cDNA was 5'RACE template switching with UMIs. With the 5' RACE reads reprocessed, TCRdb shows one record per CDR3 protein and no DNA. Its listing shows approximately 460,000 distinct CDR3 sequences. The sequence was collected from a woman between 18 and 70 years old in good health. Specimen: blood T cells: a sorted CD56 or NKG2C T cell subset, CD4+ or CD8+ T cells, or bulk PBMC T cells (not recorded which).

CDR3 sequence: CSVESGGGANEQFF. The V call is TRBV29-1, the J call TRBJ2-1; TCRdb's D gene call, TRBD2, goes unchecked for lack of DNA. Germline V lookup: CDR1 SQVTM, CDR2 ANQGSEA. This CDR3 has 14 amino acids.